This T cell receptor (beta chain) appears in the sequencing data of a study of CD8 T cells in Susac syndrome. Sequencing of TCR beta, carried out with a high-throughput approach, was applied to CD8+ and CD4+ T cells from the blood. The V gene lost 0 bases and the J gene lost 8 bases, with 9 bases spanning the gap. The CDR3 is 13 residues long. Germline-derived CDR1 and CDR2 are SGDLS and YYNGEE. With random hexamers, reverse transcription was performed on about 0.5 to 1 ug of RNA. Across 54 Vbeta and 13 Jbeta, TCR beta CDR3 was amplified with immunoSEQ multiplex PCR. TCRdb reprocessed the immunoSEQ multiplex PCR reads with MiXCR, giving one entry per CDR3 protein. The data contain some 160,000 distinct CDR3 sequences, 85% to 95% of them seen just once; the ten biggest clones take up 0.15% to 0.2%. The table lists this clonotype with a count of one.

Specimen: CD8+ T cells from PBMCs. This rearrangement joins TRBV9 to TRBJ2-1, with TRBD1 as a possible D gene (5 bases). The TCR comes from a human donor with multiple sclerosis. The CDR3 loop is CASSVDRLHEQFF. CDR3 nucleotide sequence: TGTGCCAGCAGCGTAGACAGGCTCCATGAGCAGTTCTTC.